A selection of T cell receptor beta chains follows, all from one sample in a study of blood T cell repertoires in COVID-19. Sequencing used immunoSEQ multiplex PCR; TCRdb keeps in-frame clones, though not all of them. The sample yields some 160,000 clones, approximately 83% seen once. Specimen: peripheral blood. The receptors come from a human donor in a cohort sampled during active COVID-19. The CDR3 runs from the conserved cysteine through the conserved F or W. D genes are given only for firm matches. Size is stated for part of the rows, as once, few or many counts, or as a class when the clone is expanded.

CASSLIMGTGVGNTIYF | TGCGCCAGCAGCTTGATTATGGGGACAGGAGTTGGAAACACCATATATTTT | TRBD1 | . | TRBJ1-3 | TRBV5-1
CASSFRLAGSYEQYF | TGTGCCAGCAGCTTCCGACTAGCGGGGTCCTACGAGCAGTACTTC | TRBD2 | . | TRBJ2-7 | TRBV5-6
CASTPTGPLNWNTEAFF | TGTGCCAGTACCCCGACAGGTCCCCTGAATTGGAACACTGAAGCTTTCTTT | . | once | TRBJ1-1 | TRBV19
CASAGDPYEQYF | TGTGCCAGTGCGGGGGACCCCTACGAGCAGTACTTC | TRBD2 | . | TRBJ2-7 | TRBV12-3/TRBV12-4
CASSLAGDYGYTF | TGCGCCAGCAGCTTGGCAGGGGACTATGGCTACACCTTC | . | . | TRBJ1-2 | TRBV5-1
CASSQEEGAFSPLHF | TGCGCCAGCAGCCAAGAGGAGGGGGCCTTTTCACCCCTCCACTTT | TRBD1 | . | TRBJ1-6 | TRBV4-1
CATLDQTGTAYEQYF | TGTGCCACCCTCGACCAGACAGGGACCGCCTACGAGCAGTACTTC | TRBD1 | . | TRBJ2-7 | TRBV28
CASSLGSTVVSPLHF | TGTGCCAGCAGCTTGGGTTCGACAGTTGTTTCACCCCTCCACTTT | . | . | TRBJ1-6 | TRBV5-6
CASSLRGGAHTEAFF | TGTGCCAGCAGCTTGAGAGGGGGCGCGCACACTGAAGCTTTCTTT | TRBD1 | . | TRBJ1-1 | TRBV11-3
CASSTRDRGREQYF | TGTGCCAGCAGTACCAGGGACAGGGGGCGCGAGCAGTACTTC | TRBD1 | . | TRBJ2-7 | TRBV6-2/TRBV6-3
CASSHLGATNEKLFF | TGTGCCAGCAGCCATCTCGGAGCAACTAATGAAAAACTGTTTTTT | . | . | TRBJ1-4 | TRBV14
CAIRGQGENTEAFF | TGTGCCATCAGAGGACAGGGCGAGAACACTGAAGCTTTCTTT | TRBD1 | . | TRBJ1-1 | TRBV10-3
CASSAPWDRSYEQYF | TGTGCCAGCAGTGCCCCTTGGGACAGATCCTACGAGCAGTACTTC | TRBD1 | . | TRBJ2-7 | TRBV6-2/TRBV6-3
CASSLPDWNEQFF | TGTGCCAGCAGCTTACCAGACTGGAATGAGCAGTTCTTC | . | . | TRBJ2-1 | TRBV5-6
CASSLGQGRFHGANVLTF | TGTGCCAGTAGTTTAGGACAGGGAAGATTTCATGGGGCCAACGTCCTGACTTTC | TRBD1 | . | TRBJ2-6 | TRBV19
CASSQGRGLIYGYTF | TGTGCCAGCTCCCAGGGGCGAGGCTTAATCTATGGCTACACCTTC | . | . | TRBJ1-2 | TRBV18